Listed below are T cell receptor beta chains from one sample, sequenced in a study of human T cells and chemical hapten exposure. TCRdb used MiXCR to reprocess the RACE reads, holding one entry per CDR3 protein. The sample lists 56,000 or so distinct CDR3 sequences; around a tenth were seen once. The source material was whole blood, sampled in connection with sensitization to the hapten diphenylcyclopropenone (DPC). These receptors were taken from a woman in her twenties or thirties with alopecia areata. Some clones in this sample may be carry-over from other donors' samples. Both conserved end residues are part of each CDR3. A D gene is named only where the DNA matches it firmly. The listing skips clone size in some rows; elsewhere it reads once, few, many or a size class.

size	V	J	D	DNA	CDR3
.	TRBV6-2/TRBV6-3	TRBJ2-5	.	TGTGCCAGCAGCCAACTACGACTAGGGGCGGAGACCCAGTACTTC	CASSQLRLGAETQYF
many	TRBV5-6	TRBJ2-3	.	TGTGCCAGCAGCTTGAGAGTGACGTTGGCAGATACGCAGTATTTT	CASSLRVTLADTQYF
few	TRBV6-2/TRBV6-3	TRBJ2-7	.	TGTGCCAGCAGTTCGGACCCACCCTCCGAGCAGTACTTC	CASSSDPPSEQYF
.	TRBV5-1	TRBJ2-5	.	TGCGCCAGCAGCTTGGAGGGCAGAGGAGAGACCCAGTACTTC	CASSLEGRGETQYF
many	TRBV7-2	TRBJ2-7	TRBD1	TGTGCCAGCAGCGTACGGGCAGGGGGTTTCCACGAGCAGTACTTC	CASSVRAGGFHEQYF
few	TRBV7-8	TRBJ1-4	TRBD1	TGTGCCAGCAGCCCCCTAAACAGGGGGCGGACTGAAAAACTGTTTTTT	CASSPLNRGRTEKLFF
many	TRBV4-1	TRBJ1-3	.	TGCGCCAGCAGCCCGGGGCGAGACACTGGAAACACCATATATTTT	CASSPGRDTGNTIYF
.	TRBV3-1	TRBJ1-4	.	TGTGCCAGCAGCTTTGGACAGCCTATTGAAAAACTGTTTTTT	CASSFGQPIEKLFF
.	TRBV9	TRBJ2-5	.	TGTGCCAGCAGCGTAGTGGCTAGCAGCGAGACCCAGTACTTC	CASSVVASSETQYF
few	TRBV4-3	TRBJ2-3	.	TGCGCCAGCAGCCAAGGTGCCGCCCCTCGGGAAGATACGCAGTATTTT	CASSQGAAPREDTQYF
few	TRBV27	TRBJ1-5	.	TGTGCCAGCAGCGCAACAGGGCATAGCAATCAGCCCCAGCATTTT	CASSATGHSNQPQHF
few	TRBV7-2	TRBJ2-2	.	TGTGCCAGCAGCCACCCTGCGGTCGGGGAGCTGTTTTTT	CASSHPAVGELFF
few	TRBV6-2/TRBV6-3	TRBJ1-6	.	TGTGCCAGCAGTTACTCGGCCATGGTAGGCAATTCACCCCTCCACTTT	CASSYSAMVGNSPLHF
.	TRBV12-3/TRBV12-4	TRBJ2-1	TRBD2	TGTGCCAGCAGTTTGGTTAGCGGGGGTGGGTCCTACAATGAGCAGTTCTTC	CASSLVSGGGSYNEQFF
few	TRBV19	TRBJ2-2	TRBD2	TGTGCCAGTAGACCCAGGACTAGCGGGGGGAATAGGTTTGGCACCGGGGAGCTGTTTTTT	CASRPRTSGGNRFGTGELFF
.	TRBV12-3/TRBV12-4	TRBJ2-5	TRBD1	TGTGCCAGCAGTTTGTGGACAGGGGAAGAGACCCAGTACTTC	CASSLWTGEETQYF
few	TRBV12-3/TRBV12-4	TRBJ2-1	.	TGTGCCAGCACCCTATATAACAATGAGCAGTTCTTC	CASTLYNNEQFF
.	TRBV28	TRBJ2-5	.	TGTGCCAGCAGTCCACGCACTAGCCCGGAGACCCAGTACTTC	CASSPRTSPETQYF
many	TRBV6-2/TRBV6-3	TRBJ2-7	.	TGTGCCAGCAGTTACTCGACCGAGCAGTACTTC	CASSYSTEQYF
many	TRBV6-6	TRBJ1-6	TRBD1	TGTGCCAGCAGCGGACAGGGTGCAAGGAATTCACCCCTCCACTTT	CASSGQGARNSPLHF
.	TRBV6-5	TRBJ1-6	.	TGTGCCAGCAGGAGGGCTCTAGGAAATTCACCCCTCCACTTT	CASRRALGNSPLHF
many	TRBV6-5	TRBJ1-1	TRBD1	TGTGCCAGCAGTCCTCGGACAGGGACGGCTTTCTTT	CASSPRTGTAFF
few	TRBV28	TRBJ2-7	.	TGTGCCAGCAGTCCCGGACCGGACACCTACGAGCAGTACTTC	CASSPGPDTYEQYF